These T cell receptor beta chains were read from a single sample in a study of blood T cell repertoires in COVID-19. Profiling relied on immunoSEQ multiplex PCR, and the TCRdb table lists in-frame clones only, not all of them. The table shows about 210,000 clones, with around 82% occurring only once. Sequencing was done on a sample of peripheral blood. Source of these receptors: a woman aged 40 to 49 with active or convalescent COVID-19. The CDR3 runs from the conserved cysteine through the conserved F or W. The D gene is left open where the match is weak. The size entry is marked missing in some rows and otherwise reads once, few, many or a size class.

D gene	V gene	J gene	clone size	CDR3 DNA	CDR3 protein
TRBD1	TRBV4-3	TRBJ1-4	-	TGCGCCAGCAGCCAAGAATCGACGAGAGGGGGCATTGTATCTAATGAAAAACTGTTTTTT	CASSQESTRGGIVSNEKLFF
TRBD1	TRBV28	TRBJ2-2	-	TGTGCCAGTTACCTAACAGGGGGGAGCGGGGAGCTGTTTTTT	CASYLTGGSGELFF
TRBD2	TRBV30	TRBJ2-5	-	TGTGCCTGCAGCGGGAGAGACCAAGAGACCCAGTACTTC	CACSGRDQETQYF
TRBD1	TRBV15	TRBJ1-6	-	TGTGCCACCAGAAGGACAGGGAAAAATTCACCCCTCCACTTT	CATRRTGKNSPLHF
-	TRBV2	TRBJ2-7	-	TGTGCCAGCTCTGGGGCGGTTAGCTCCTACGAGCAGTACTTC	CASSGAVSSYEQYF
-	TRBV12-3/TRBV12-4	TRBJ1-4	-	TGTGCCAGCAGCGTTCTCAATGAAAAACTGTTTTTT	CASSVLNEKLFF
TRBD2	TRBV7-3	TRBJ2-1	once	TGTGCCAGCAGCCCCCCGGGACTAGCGGGAGTTGATGAGCAGTTCTTC	CASSPPGLAGVDEQFF
-	TRBV12-3/TRBV12-4	TRBJ1-1	-	TGTGCCAGCAGCACACCCCCCCAAAAAGAAGCTTTCTTT	CASSTPPQKEAFF
TRBD2	TRBV18	TRBJ2-1	-	TGTGCCAGCTCACCCCAAGGAACTAGCGGGGGGTCCTCCTACAATGAGCAGTTCTTC	CASSPQGTSGGSSYNEQFF
TRBD1	TRBV14	TRBJ1-1	-	TGTGCCAGCATTCCCTTTGGACAGGGGAGGGTAAGTGAGGACACTGAAGCTTTCTTT	CASIPFGQGRVSEDTEAFF
TRBD1	TRBV27	TRBJ1-6	-	TGTGCCAGCAGCCTGACAGGGGGCGACTCACCCCTCCACTTT	CASSLTGGDSPLHF
-	TRBV21-1	TRBJ1-2	-	TGTGCCAGCAGCAAAGAGGGCAGGGAAGATCACGGCTACACCTTC	CASSKEGREDHGYTF
TRBD1	TRBV13	TRBJ1-1	-	TGTGCCAGCAGCCCCAGGGGGGAGGCTGAAGCTTTCTTT	CASSPRGEAEAFF
TRBD2	TRBV6-5	TRBJ2-3	-	TGTGCCAGCAGTCTAGCGGGTGGCGACACAGATACGCAGTATTTT	CASSLAGGDTDTQYF
-	TRBV3-1/TRBV3-2	TRBJ2-7	few	TGTGCCAGCAGCCCGCCTAGCTACGAGCAGTACTTC	CASSPPSYEQYF
TRBD1	TRBV6-5	TRBJ1-1	once	TGTGCCATCACGGGACAGGGGGCGCGACGTACTGAAGCTTTCTTT	CAITGQGARRTEAFF